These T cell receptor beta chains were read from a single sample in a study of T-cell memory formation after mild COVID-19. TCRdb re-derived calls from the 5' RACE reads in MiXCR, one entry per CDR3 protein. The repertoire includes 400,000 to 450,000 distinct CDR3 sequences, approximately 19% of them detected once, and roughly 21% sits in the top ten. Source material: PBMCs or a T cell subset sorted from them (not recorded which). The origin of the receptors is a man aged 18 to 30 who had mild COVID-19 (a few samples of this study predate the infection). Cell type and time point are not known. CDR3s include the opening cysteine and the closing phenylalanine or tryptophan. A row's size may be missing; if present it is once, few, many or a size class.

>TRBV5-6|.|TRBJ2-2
CASTVQNTGELFF
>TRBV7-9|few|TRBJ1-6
CASSLGDRIYNSPLHF
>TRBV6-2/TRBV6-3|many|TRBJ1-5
CASRTDSNQPQHF
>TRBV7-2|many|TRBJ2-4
CASSLIGQVAKNIQYF
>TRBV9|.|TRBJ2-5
CASSQRQGIIPETQYF
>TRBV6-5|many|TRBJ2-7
CASSSPVQQYF
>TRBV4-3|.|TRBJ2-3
CASSPGWGQDTQYF
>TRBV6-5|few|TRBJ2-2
CASSYRSTGSINTGELFF
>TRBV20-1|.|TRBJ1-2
CSARGGGGNYGYTF
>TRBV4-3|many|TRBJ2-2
CASSRPPSSYSNTGELFF
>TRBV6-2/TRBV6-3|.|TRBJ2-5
CASGLGPTQYF
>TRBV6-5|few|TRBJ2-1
CASTYINEQFF
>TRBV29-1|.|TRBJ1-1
CSVEGVEGTEAFF
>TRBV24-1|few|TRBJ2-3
CATSGSGASTDTQYF
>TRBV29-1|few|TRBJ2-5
CSVEAGGVRETQYF
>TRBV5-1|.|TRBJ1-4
CASSLQPATNEKLFF
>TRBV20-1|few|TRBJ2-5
CSARPFDGQETQYF
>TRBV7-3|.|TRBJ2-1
CASSFSIYNEQFF
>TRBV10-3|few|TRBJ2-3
CAISGSWGVSTDTQYF
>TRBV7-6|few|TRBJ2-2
CASSFLAGGPGELFF
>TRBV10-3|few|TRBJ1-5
CAISDGPNQPQHF
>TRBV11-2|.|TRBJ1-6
CASSSPFRVPYSYNSPLHF
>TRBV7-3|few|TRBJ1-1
CASSLFAGGTEAFF
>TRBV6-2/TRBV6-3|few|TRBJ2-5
CASSYGLGVRGETQYF
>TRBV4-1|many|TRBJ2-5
CASSQDGSRETQYF
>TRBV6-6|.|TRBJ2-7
CASSSNYREQYF
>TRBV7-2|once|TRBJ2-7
CASSTTGAEQYF
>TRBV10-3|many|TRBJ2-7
CATHGGETYEQYF
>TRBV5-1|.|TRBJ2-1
CASSPGGADNEQFF
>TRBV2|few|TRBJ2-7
CASSEESHRSWYEQYF
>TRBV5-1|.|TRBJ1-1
CASSPPGEGQAFF
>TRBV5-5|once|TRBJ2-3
CASRKGTAAGTDTQYF
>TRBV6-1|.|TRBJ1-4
CASSEPPGTLSNEKLFF
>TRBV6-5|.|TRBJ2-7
CASSYSTGASYEQYF
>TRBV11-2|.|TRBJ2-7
CASSRIESSYEQYF
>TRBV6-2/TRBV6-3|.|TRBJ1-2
CASSRQQGGYGYTF
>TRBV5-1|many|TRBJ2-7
CASSSQGGNYEQYF
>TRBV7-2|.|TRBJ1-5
CASSITLEPQHF
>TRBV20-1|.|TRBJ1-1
CSAWYRGRTEAFF
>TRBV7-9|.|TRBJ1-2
CDSSLAVGGYTF
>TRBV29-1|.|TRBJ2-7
CSVESTTSYEQYF
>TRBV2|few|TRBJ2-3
CASSEQAGGMTDTQYF